What follows is one TCR beta chain and its context. No antigen is known for it. Assay: immunoSEQ multiplex PCR; the TCRdb copy retains only in-frame clones and omits some. The sample records 95,000 to 110,000 clones, approximately 89% being singletons. This entry belongs to a study of T cell responses to AZD1222 COVID-19 vaccine. Points from the study as a whole: Recipients of two AZD1222 doses showed rising Spike-specific TCR breadth and depth.

The V gene lost 0 bases and the J gene lost 4 bases, with 14 bases spanning the gap. Looked up from germline, CDR1 is SGHRS and CDR2 is YFSETQ. The CDR3 runs 16 residues. The sequencing here drew on peripheral blood, taken on day 0 of AZD1222 vaccination. The TCR comes from an adult in good health. The rearrangement joins TRBV5-1 to TRBJ2-1, with TRBD2 as a possible D gene (6 bases). The CDR3 DNA sequence: TGCGCCAGCAGCTTGGAAGTGGGGGGTAGTTACAATGAGCAGTTCTTC. Its translation: CASSLEVGGSYNEQFF.